This paragraph covers one T cell receptor beta chain sequence. The antigen remains undetermined. What was sequenced were expressed TCRB transcripts, since all of the isolated RNA had been reverse transcribed. Using immunoSEQ multiplex PCR, the repertoire was profiled, and TCRdb retains in-frame clones only, with some absent. The sample lists 150,000 or so clones, about a tenth seen once, with about 0.66% in the top ten. This specimen belongs to a study of beta chain features in type 1 diabetes. Every sorted population was more than 95% pure. Findings of the study overall: TCRB CDR3s from Type 1 diabetes patients were moderately but significantly shorter in all four CD4+ subsets.

CDR1 is SEHNR, CDR2 FQNEAQ, per germline (reference sequence). The CDR3 has 15 residues. V was pared by 0 bases and J by 8 bases, with 16 bases between. This clonotype originated in a man between 18 and 35 years old in good health. The sequencing input was central memory CD4+ T cells from blood. This rearrangement joins TRBV7-9 to TRBJ1-2; D is perhaps TRBD1 (5 bases). CDR3 in amino acids: CASSLAGGSGYGYTF. In DNA form, the CDR3 reads TGTGCCAGCAGCTTAGCGGGAGGGTCAGGGTACGGCTACACCTTC.